The 17 T cell receptor beta chains presented below share a single source sample, sequenced in a study of tissue T cells after allogeneic stem cell transplantation. The sample's time point: mouse harvest day 7 after allogeneic transplant. Mouse grafts combined 10^7 T-cell-depleted bone marrow cells with 10^6 splenic CD5+ T cells. Clones were sequenced by immunoSEQ multiplex PCR, and TCRdb holds only the in-frame ones, with some missing. The profile covers roughly 6,800 clones, with roughly 47% appearing a single time and 4% to 5.5% taken by the ten largest. The specimen sequenced was gut tissue. The receptors were gathered from a female BALB/c mouse given C57BL/6 T cells with graft-versus-host disease after an allogeneic hematopoietic cell transplant.

Details on this clone: The gene names given are mouse names. The read comes to an end 1 residue before the CDR3 does, leaving the germline J gene to fill in the end. The chain links TRBV13-1 to TRBJ2-7, with D possibly matching TRBD1 (5 bases). Germline V gives CDR1 NSHNY, CDR2 SYGAGN. The CDR3 length is 11 residues. V shed 1 base and J shed 6 bases, with 5 bases lying between them. The CDR3 DNA, read in part, is TGTGCCAGCAGTGATAGGGGTGAACAGTAC. This gives the protein CASSDRGEQY. The full-length CDR3 reads as CASSDRGEQYF.

A remark on this clone: The genes are named according to mouse. The CDR3 end falls 1 residue outside the read, so it is completed with the germline J gene. The chain links TRBV23 to TRBJ2-5. The CDR3 has 14 residues. The germline V gene has CDR1 KGHTA and CDR2 FQNQQP. The CDR3 spells CSSRKRGYQDTQYF. The covered CDR3 bases are TGCTCCAGCAGGAAACGGGGGTACCAAGACACCCAGTAC.

Comments on this clone: All gene names here are mouse names. The CDR3 goes on 1 residue after the read ends, and that part is filled in from the germline J gene. This chain connects TRBV15 to TRBJ1-1; TRBD1 aligns across 8 bases. CDR1 and CDR2 from the germline V gene are SGHND and FRSKSL. The junction had 3 bases not matched to a gene; V was cut back by 7 bases and J by 8 bases. This CDR3 comprises 11 residues. CDR3: CASTQGAEVFF. CDR3 DNA (partial): TGTGCCAGCACCCAGGGGGCGGAAGTCTTC.

Worth noting for this clone: These gene names are mouse names. The read comes to an end 1 residue before the CDR3 does, leaving the germline J gene to fill in the end. The J gene is TRBJ1-4, the V gene TRBV5, with D unresolved. CDR3 length: 14 residues. V gave up 1 base and J gave up 4 bases, with 7 bases separating them. The germline CDR1 and CDR2 sequences are LGHNA and YNLKQL (reference sequence). The CDR3 sequence: CASSQVTVNERLFF. The part of the CDR3 DNA that was read is TGTGCCAGCAGCCAAGTTACAGTCAACGAAAGATTATTT.

In the case of this clone: The germline and genes are mouse ones. The sequenced fragment ends 1 residue before the CDR3 boundary, so the rest is inferred from the germline J gene. The chain uses TRBV26 and TRBJ1-1, with D perhaps matching TRBD1 (5 bases). Germline CDR1 KGHPV, CDR2 FQNQEV (reference sequence). This CDR3 region has 12 residues. V was clipped by 0 bases and J by 9 bases, with 8 bases between them. CDR3 region: CASSLSGEKVFF. The part of the CDR3 DNA that was read is TGTGCCAGCAGTCTGTCAGGGGAGAAAGTCTTC.

Concerning this clone itself: All gene names here are mouse names. The read gets to within 1 residue of the CDR3 end, and the germline J gene fills in the rest. This rearrangement joins TRBV13-2 to TRBJ2-1; TRBD2 might be the D (7 bases). Germline CDR1 and CDR2: NNHNN and SYGAGS (reference sequence). V lost 1 base and J 3 bases, leaving 11 bases between the germline ends. The CDR3 consists of 15 residues. CDR3 sequence: CASGDLGGRYAEQFF. The CDR3 bases that were read are TGTGCCAGCGGTGATCTCGGGGGGCGCTATGCTGAGCAGTTC.

This clone was counted a single time. Germline and genes here are mouse. The read halts 1 residue ahead of the CDR3 end, with the missing end drawn from the germline J gene. The chain is built from TRBV3 and TRBJ2-3; 8 nucleotides agree with TRBD2. The CDR3 length is 15 residues. The V segment lost 4 bases and the J segment 0 bases; nucleotides outside the gene matches: 3. From germline, CDR1 is SNHLY and CDR2 FYNGKV (reference sequence). The CDR3 region is CASSSRLGSAETLYF. Partial CDR3 DNA: TGTGCCAGCAGCTCCCGACTGGGGAGTGCAGAAACGCTGTAT.

This clone was found a few times. Mouse gene names and germline throughout. The DNA ends 1 residue before the CDR3 does, and the rest of the CDR3 is filled in from the germline J gene. The V and J genes are TRBV26 and TRBJ1-3, with D maybe TRBD1 (5 bases). From germline, CDR1 is KGHPV and CDR2 FQNQEV (reference sequence). V was clipped by 2 bases and J by 0 bases, with 8 bases between them. The CDR3 is 15 residues long. CDR3 sequence: CASSLGGYSGNTLYF. Partial CDR3 DNA: TGTGCCAGCAGTCTGGGGGGGTATTCTGGAAATACGCTCTAT.

With respect to this clone: These gene names are mouse names. The observed sequence ends 1 residue before the CDR3 terminus, with the missing tail filled in from the germline J gene. This chain connects TRBV14 to TRBJ2-4; TRBD1 aligns across 9 bases. The CDR3 is made up of 14 amino acids. CDR1 and CDR2 (germline): SGHDT, FRDEAV. The trim removed 5 bases at V and 5 bases at J, leaving 6 bases unmatched. The CDR3 region is CASSLQGARNTLYF. CDR3 DNA (partial): TGTGCCAGCAGCCTACAGGGGGCAAGAAACACCTTGTAC.

A remark on this clone: Gene labels here are mouse ones. The read gets to within 1 residue of the CDR3 end, and the germline J gene fills in the rest. The chain links TRBV26 to TRBJ1-6; no clear D gene. TRBJ1-6 is known as an ORF, though its function is uncertain. Germline CDR1 and CDR2: KGHPV and FQNQEV (reference sequence). This CDR3 is 15 amino acids long. V was trimmed by 0 bases and J by 5 bases, leaving 8 bases between them. CDR3 residues: CASSLSTQNNSPLYF. CDR3 DNA (partial): TGTGCCAGCAGTCTGTCGACACAAAATAATTCGCCCCTCTAC.

A word on this clone: Gene and germline names: mouse. The missing CDR3 end, 1 residue past where the read stops, is filled in from the germline J gene. The chain links TRBV26 to TRBJ1-2; D remains ambiguous. The CDR3 is 12 amino acids. Trimming stripped 2 bases from V and 3 bases from J, with 4 bases between. CDR1 KGHPV and CDR2 FQNQEV come from the germline V gene (reference sequence). CDR3 protein: CASSLGDSDYTF. The covered CDR3 bases are TGTGCCAGCAGTCTGGGGGACTCCGACTACACC.

Details on this clone: Gene names denote mouse genes. The read gets to within 1 residue of the CDR3 end, and the germline J gene fills in the rest. The V and J genes are TRBV15 and TRBJ1-1; D not resolved. Germline V gene data show CDR1 as SGHND and CDR2 as FRSKSL. The CDR3 consists of 14 residues. The V and J ends lost 0 bases and 1 base respectively, with 6 bases between them. The sequenced part of the CDR3 DNA is TGTGCCAGCAGTTTAGCGCCCGGGAACACAGAAGTCTTC. It encodes CASSLAPGNTEVF. The whole CDR3 region reads CASSLAPGNTEVFF.

Note on this clone: The gene names given are mouse names. Read sequence stops 1 residue before the CDR3 end, and the germline J gene provides the missing end. This chain connects TRBV26 to TRBJ2-4, with 8 bases fitting TRBD1. In germline, CDR1 is KGHPV, CDR2 FQNQEV (reference sequence). This CDR3 has 16 amino acids. V shed 2 bases and J 0 bases; nucleotides not matched to a gene: 4. This chain's CDR3 is CASSLQGAPSQNTLYF. The CDR3 bases that were read are TGTGCCAGCAGTCTGCAGGGGGCGCCGAGTCAAAACACCTTGTAC.

Concerning this clone: Gene names and germline refer to mouse. The CDR3 is cut off 1 residue early in the read; its end comes from the germline J gene. V gene TRBV12-1 combines with J gene TRBJ2-4, with 13 bases that match TRBD2. Trimming took 5 bases from V and 0 from J; bases not matched to a gene: 1. Germline V gene sequence: CDR1 SGHSN, CDR2 HYEKVE. The CDR3 runs 15 residues. The CDR3 loop reads CASWDWGGSQNTLYF. The sequenced CDR3 bases are TGTGCCAGCTGGGACTGGGGGGGTAGTCAAAACACCTTGTAC.

Worth noting for this clone: Gene names and germline refer to mouse. The read terminates 1 residue ahead of where the CDR3 ends, so the germline J gene completes it. V is TRBV26 and J is TRBJ2-2; D remains unclear. The germline CDR1 and CDR2 sequences are KGHPV and FQNQEV (reference sequence). The ends were cut back, 2 bases at V and 0 bases at J, with 4 bases in the middle. CDR3 length equals 14 residues. The chain's CDR3 is CASSLGSNTGQLYF. The DNA read from the CDR3 is TGTGCCAGCAGTCTGGGTTCAAACACCGGGCAGCTCTAC.

In regard to this clone: All gene names here are mouse names. The read falls 1 residue short of the CDR3 end, and the missing part is taken from the germline J gene. J is TRBJ1-1 and V is TRBV3, with TRBD1 as a possible D gene (6 bases). CDR1 and CDR2 from the germline V gene are SNHLY and FYNGKV (reference sequence). The CDR3 has 14 amino acids. V was shortened by 5 bases and J by 1 base, with 11 bases between the two germline ends. The CDR3 bases that were read are TGTGCCAGCAGCCTCAGGGGAGGAAACACAGAAGTCTTC. It specifies CASSLRGGNTEVF. The whole CDR3 sequence is CASSLRGGNTEVFF.

About this clone: Any gene name here is a mouse gene name. From the germline J gene comes the end of the CDR3, since the read stops 1 residue before it. V gene TRBV24 combines with J gene TRBJ1-5; 7 nucleotides match TRBD1. V shed 5 bases and J 5 bases; nucleotides not matched to a gene: 3. Germline V gene data show CDR1 as KGHTA and CDR2 as FRNEEI. CDR3 length: 13 residues. Partial CDR3 DNA: TGTGCCAGCAGTGGACAGGTGGACCAGGCTCCGCTT. Translation gives CASSGQVDQAPL. The full CDR3 protein reads CASSGQVDQAPLF.